This T cell receptor (beta chain) appears in the sequencing data of a study of T cells in Graves' hyperthyroidism and ophthalmopathy. In germline, CDR1 is MGHRA, CDR2 YSYEKL. CDR3 length: 13 residues. Trimming shortened V by 2 bases and J by 5 bases, and 10 bases separated the two germline ends. TCR beta CDR3 region amplification was performed from RNA transcripts. The HTBI primer set drove a first-round RT-PCR of the TCR CDR3. TCRdb re-called the multiplex PCR reads with MiXCR, one entry per CDR3 protein. The profile shows some 490,000 distinct CDR3 sequences, 20% to 25% of them singletons. The sequenced material came from blood. This sequence originates from a woman aged 70-85 years with Graves' ophthalmopathy. This rearrangement joins TRBV4-1 to TRBJ2-7, with a weak D call TRBD1 (6 bases). The CDR3: CASSQTQGDEQYF. CDR3 bases: TGCGCCAGCAGCCAAACACAGGGTGACGAGCAGTACTTC.